Presented here are 29 T cell receptor beta chains from one specimen sequenced in a study of T cells in localized non-small cell lung cancer. Libraries were prepared by immunoSEQ multiplex PCR; TCRdb keeps only in-frame clonotypes and omits some of them. The repertoire includes about 31,000 clones, around 94% of them detected once, and 0.73% sits in the top ten. Sequences were derived from peripheral blood, sampled before any cancer treatment. The receptors originated from a woman aged 35 to 70 with stage I lung adenocarcinoma.

This chain uses TRBV4-3 with TRBJ2-7; 9 bases are shared with TRBD2. CDR3 length: 16 residues. V trimming: 4 bases; J trimming: 1 base; junction bases outside the gene matches: 8. CDR1 is LGHNA, CDR2 YSLEER, per germline. This CDR3 reads CASSLSGGQGSYEQYF. Here the CDR3 DNA reads TGCGCCAGCAGCCTTAGCGGGGGACAAGGGTCCTACGAGCAGTACTTC.

The chain uses TRBV5-6 and TRBJ2-6, with D tentatively TRBD2 (6 bases). V lost 0 bases and J lost 0, with 16 bases in between. Germline V gene sequence: CDR1 SGHDT, CDR2 YYEEEE. CDR3 size: 19 residues. CDR3 protein: CASSLDGGGPYSGANVLTF. CDR3 DNA: TGTGCCAGCAGCTTGGACGGGGGTGGCCCTTACTCTGGGGCCAACGTCCTGACTTTC.

V usage is TRBV5-1 and J usage is TRBJ2-7; 7 nucleotides align to TRBD1. The CDR3 extends over 13 amino acids. CDR1 SGHRS and CDR2 YFSETQ come from the germline V gene. The junction had 4 bases not matched to a gene; V was cut back by 0 bases and J by 7 bases. The DNA of the CDR3 is TGCGCCAGCAGCTTGGTTGTGACAGGGGAGCAGTACTTC. Translating it yields CASSLVVTGEQYF.

CDR3 loop: CASSLWDPGRKGQMNTEAFF. CDR3 coding DNA: TGTGCCAGCAGTTTATGGGACCCGGGGCGGAAGGGACAGATGAACACTGAAGCTTTCTTT. V and J are TRBV27 and TRBJ1-1; TRBD1 aligns across 7 bases. V trimming: 1 base; J trimming: 0 bases; junction bases outside the gene matches: 17. This CDR3 contains 20 residues. Germline values: CDR1 MNHEY, CDR2 SMNVEV (reference sequence).

The chain combines TRBV2 with TRBJ2-5; D ambiguous. Trimming left V 5 bases short and J 1 base short, with 14 bases between. This CDR3 has 15 residues. The germline V gene encodes CDR1 SNHLY and CDR2 FYNNEI. In nucleotides, the CDR3 is TGTGCCAGCAGTTGGGGAATAATTATCCAAGAGACCCAGTACTTC. It is translated as CASSWGIIIQETQYF.

The gene calls are TRBV4-2 and TRBJ2-7; 8 bases line up with TRBD1. The trim removed 6 bases at V and 5 bases at J, leaving 12 bases unmatched. Germline V gene data show CDR1 as LGHNA and CDR2 as YNFKEQ. The CDR3 consists of 15 residues. In DNA form, the CDR3 reads TGTGCCAGCAGTCACGCGGGGACAGGTTCCCACGAGCAGTACTTC. Translation: CASSHAGTGSHEQYF.

The chain has TRBV2 and TRBJ1-5; D is possibly TRBD1 (5 bases). The germline V gene encodes CDR1 SNHLY and CDR2 FYNNEI. Trimming took 4 bases from V and 3 from J, leaving 10 bases between them. The CDR3 runs to 14 residues. The CDR3 protein is CASSGEGPNQPQHF. CDR3 bases: TGTGCCAGCAGTGGGGAGGGGCCCAATCAGCCCCAGCATTTT.

This chain uses TRBV13 with TRBJ1-1; D unresolved. CDR3 size: 13 residues. V dropped 4 bases and J dropped 4 bases, with 10 bases sitting between them. The germline V gene has CDR1 PRHDT and CDR2 FYEKMQ (reference sequence). The CDR3 bases are TGTGCCAGCAGCTCGACCGAGGGCACTGAAGCTTTCTTT. This translates into CASSSTEGTEAFF.

V gene TRBV4-1 combines with J gene TRBJ2-5; D is perhaps TRBD1 or TRBD2 (5 bases each). Germline V gene lookup returns CDR1 MGHRA and CDR2 YSYEKL. V was clipped by 4 bases and J by 2 bases, with 8 bases between them. The CDR3 has 13 residues. The DNA for the CDR3 is TGCGCCAGCAGCCGGGGACCACAAGAGACCCAGTACTTC. Its translation: CASSRGPQETQYF.

The count of this clone is one. V is TRBV18 and J is TRBJ2-1, with D possibly matching TRBD2 (5 bases). V gave up 4 bases and J gave up 7 bases, with 14 bases separating them. Germline V gives CDR1 KGHSH, CDR2 LQKENI. The CDR3 has 14 amino acids. The CDR3 bases are TGTGCCAGCTCACAGGGTAGTTCGGGGAATGAGCAGTTCTTC. Protein sequence: CASSQGSSGNEQFF.

V and J are TRBV9 and TRBJ1-1, with a tentative D call TRBD1 (6 bases). Looked up from germline, CDR1 is SGDLS and CDR2 is YYNGEE. The CDR3 extends over 15 amino acids. The germline V and J ends were trimmed by 3 bases and 0 bases, with 12 bases remaining between them. CDR3 loop: CASSARQVMNTEAFF. Here the CDR3 DNA reads TGTGCCAGCAGCGCTAGACAGGTAATGAACACTGAAGCTTTCTTT. Full variable domain (remainder filled in from reference TRBV9 and TRBJ1-1): DSGVTQTPKHLITATGQRVTLRCSPRSGDLSVYWYQQSLDQGLQFLIQYYNGEERAKGNILERFSAQQFPDLHSELNLSSLELGDSALYFCASSARQVMNTEAFFGQGTRLTVV.

The V gene is TRBV7-2, the J gene TRBJ1-2, with 9 bases identical to TRBD1. Germline CDR1 reads SGHTA; CDR2 reads FQGNSA. Trimming cost V 5 bases and J 8 bases; bases outside gene matches: 12. The CDR3 is 15 amino acids. In DNA form, the CDR3 reads TGTGCCAGCAGCCCAAGATCGGGACAGGGATCGGGCTACACCTTC. It specifies CASSPRSGQGSGYTF.

The sample holds one count of this clone. The J gene is TRBJ2-1, the V gene TRBV6-5, with TRBD1 identical over 10 bases. The CDR3 runs to 15 residues. CDR1 is MNHEY, CDR2 SVGAGI, per germline. Losses at the gene ends were 6 bases for V and 4 bases for J; bases not matched to a gene: 6. The CDR3 here is CASSSDRGYYNEQFF. The CDR3 nucleotides are TGTGCCAGCAGCTCGGACAGGGGGTATTACAATGAGCAGTTCTTC.

The V gene is TRBV7-2, the J gene TRBJ2-7; the D gene is possibly TRBD1 (6 bases). The V and J ends lost 6 bases and 2 bases respectively, with 14 bases between them. The CDR3 runs 14 residues. Germline CDR1 and CDR2: SGHTA and FQGNSA. The CDR3 reads CASRHPGQTYEQYF. The CDR3 DNA sequence: TGTGCCAGCAGACACCCGGGACAAACCTACGAGCAGTACTTC.

The V gene is TRBV28, the J gene TRBJ2-7, with D perhaps TRBD1 (6 bases). Between the trimmed V and J ends, which lost 3 bases and 9 bases, there was a span of 9 bases. Germline values: CDR1 MDHEN, CDR2 SYDVKM. The CDR3 extends over 11 amino acids. This CDR3 is CASSFDRSQYF. In DNA, the CDR3 is TGTGCCAGCAGTTTTGACAGGTCGCAGTACTTC.

The rearrangement uses TRBV27 and TRBJ1-5, with D hard to call. Germline lookup yields CDR1 MNHEY and CDR2 SMNVEV (reference sequence). V gave up 5 bases and J gave up 0 bases, with 11 bases separating them. The CDR3 runs to 15 residues. DNA for the CDR3: TGTGCCAGCAGTCACCGGGGAAATAGCAATCAGCCCCAGCATTTT. Its protein product is CASSHRGNSNQPQHF.

The rearrangement uses TRBV11-3 and TRBJ1-5; D unresolved. V was clipped by 0 bases and J by 0 bases, with 9 bases between them. Germline V lookup: CDR1 SGHNT, CDR2 YENEEA. The CDR3 covers 16 residues. In nucleotides, the CDR3 is TGTGCCAGCAGCTTAGAAGGGTCTGTTAGCAATCAGCCCCAGCATTTT. It specifies CASSLEGSVSNQPQHF.

This chain links TRBV18 with TRBJ2-5; a weak D match, TRBD2 (7 bases). Germline V CDR1 and CDR2: KGHSH, LQKENI. This CDR3 has 15 amino acids. With 8 bases removed from V and 4 bases from J, the gap between germline ends came to 20 bases. CDR3 bases: TGTGCCAGCCGGGGGGCGCCCATGTCTGGAGAGACCCAGTACTTC. Residues: CASRGAPMSGETQYF.

About this clone itself: One junction end does not reproduce the germline sequence, and a read error may be involved. The chain couples TRBV28 to TRBJ1-2; no clear D gene. This CDR3 is 12 amino acids long. CDR1 is MDHEN and CDR2 is SYDVKM in the germline V gene. Written as DNA, the CDR3 is TGTGCCAGCAATTTAAACCTATATGGCTACACCTTC. It is translated as CASNLNLYGYTF.

The genes are TRBV5-1 and TRBJ2-1, with D perhaps matching TRBD1 (7 bases). The CDR3 contains 14 residues. Trimming stripped 4 bases from V and 5 bases from J, with 13 bases between. Germline V gene lookup returns CDR1 SGHRS and CDR2 YFSETQ. The CDR3 spells CASSAGQNHNEQFF. For the CDR3, the DNA is TGCGCCAGCAGCGCGGGACAGAACCACAATGAGCAGTTCTTC.

The chain uses TRBV7-2 and TRBJ2-5, with D perhaps matching TRBD2 (5 bases). V dropped 5 bases and J dropped 0 bases, with 16 bases sitting between them. Germline CDR1 SGHTA, CDR2 FQGNSA. The CDR3 loop spans 16 amino acids. The DNA for the CDR3 is TGTGCCAGCAGCCCCACGATTAGCGCGTACCAAGAGACCCAGTACTTC. This gives the protein CASSPTISAYQETQYF. The full variable domain, its missing parts supplied by reference TRBV7-2 and TRBJ2-5, is GAGVSQSPSNKVTEKGKDVELRCDPISGHTALYWYRQSLGQGLEFLIYFQGNSAPDKSGLPSDRFSAERTGGSVSTLTIQRTQQEDSAVYLCASSPTISAYQETQYFGPGTRLLVL.

With regard to this clone: One junction end disagrees with the germline gene, perhaps due to a read error. In the same sample, other DNA sequences code for this CDR3. The rearrangement joins TRBV6-5 to TRBJ1-6; TRBD1 matches 10 bases. Looked up from germline, CDR1 is MNHEY and CDR2 is SVGAGI. There are 15 residues in the CDR3. The CDR3 protein is CASRRQGAYNSPLHF. CDR3 DNA: TGTGCCAGCAGAAGACAGGGGGCCTACAATTCACCCCTCCACTTT.

The chain employs TRBV15 and TRBJ1-3, with 8 bases identical to TRBD1. Germline values: CDR1 LNHNV, CDR2 YYDKDF (reference sequence). The CDR3 contains 15 residues. V lost 0 bases, J lost 10 bases, and 8 bases stayed unmatched. CDR3 sequence: CATSRDWGRQGTIYF. The DNA of the CDR3 is TGTGCCACCAGCAGAGACTGGGGAAGACAGGGGACCATATATTTT.

The chain carries TRBV10-3 and TRBJ2-7; D possibly matches TRBD1 or TRBD2 (6 bases each). The V gene's germline CDR1 is ENHRY and CDR2 SYGVKD. The CDR3 runs to 14 residues. V dropped 10 bases and J dropped 1 base, with 17 bases sitting between them. CDR3 bases: TGTGCCACCCGGGGGACACCAGATTCCTACGAGCAGTACTTC. This sequence encodes CATRGTPDSYEQYF.

The chain is built from TRBV19 and TRBJ1-2; D unresolved. Germline V lookup: CDR1 LNHDA, CDR2 SQIVND (reference sequence). The CDR3 is 15 amino acids. V was shortened by 3 bases and J by 3 bases, with 14 bases between the two germline ends. This CDR3 reads CASSMVGQDYYGYTF. In nucleotides, the CDR3 is TGTGCCAGTAGTATGGTAGGGCAGGACTACTATGGCTACACCTTC.

This rearrangement joins TRBV21-1 to TRBJ1-2; the table calls TRBD1, which could not be checked here. TRBV21-1 counts as a pseudogene. The CDR3 runs to 21 residues. The CDR3: CASSKEGGRVVCGAFHYGYTF. The CDR3 nucleotides are TGTGCCAGCAGCAAAGAAGGGGGCAGGGTGGTGTGTGGGGCTTTTCACTATGGCTACACCTTC.

This chain connects TRBV6-1 to TRBJ2-7; TRBD2 agrees at 10 bases. The germline V gene has CDR1 MNHNS and CDR2 SASEGT. The CDR3 loop spans 15 amino acids. Unmatched junction bases numbered 8, after V lost 2 bases and J lost 7 bases. The DNA for the CDR3 is TGTGCCAGCAGTGAAAGCGGGAGCGGGAGGGTTGAGCAGTACTTC. Its protein is CASSESGSGRVEQYF.

This chain joins TRBV6-5 and TRBJ1-1, with unresolved D. This CDR3 is 11 amino acids long. The V gene's germline CDR1 is MNHEY and CDR2 SVGAGI. Trimming left V 9 bases short and J 0 bases short, with 5 bases between. The CDR3 DNA is TGTGCCAGTGGTATGAACACTGAAGCTTTCTTT. Translation: CASGMNTEAFF.

The chain combines TRBV6-5 with TRBJ2-3; 9 bases line up with TRBD2. Trimming took 5 bases from V and 3 from J; bases not matched to a gene: 3. The germline CDR1 and CDR2 sequences are MNHEY and SVGAGI. The CDR3 runs to 14 residues. The CDR3, as DNA: TGTGCCAGCAGTCTAGCGGGGTCTACAGATACGCAGTATTTT. Amino acid sequence: CASSLAGSTDTQYF.